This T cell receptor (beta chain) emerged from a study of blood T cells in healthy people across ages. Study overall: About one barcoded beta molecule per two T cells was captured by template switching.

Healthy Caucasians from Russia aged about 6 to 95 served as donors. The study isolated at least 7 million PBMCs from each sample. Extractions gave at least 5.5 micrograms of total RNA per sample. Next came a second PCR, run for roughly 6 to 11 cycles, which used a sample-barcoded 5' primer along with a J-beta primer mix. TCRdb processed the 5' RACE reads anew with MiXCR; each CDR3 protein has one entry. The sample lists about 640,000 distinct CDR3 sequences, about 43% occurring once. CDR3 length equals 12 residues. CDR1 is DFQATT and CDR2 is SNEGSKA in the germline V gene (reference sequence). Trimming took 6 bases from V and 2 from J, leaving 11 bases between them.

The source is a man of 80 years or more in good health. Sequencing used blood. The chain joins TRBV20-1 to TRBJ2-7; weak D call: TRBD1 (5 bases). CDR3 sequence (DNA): TGCAGTGCCACCCCAGGGACCTACGAGCAGTACTTC. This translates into CSATPGTYEQYF.